Below, one T cell receptor (beta chain) is given with its context. The antigen is undetermined. For every sample, 75,000 to 100,000 TCR templates were assayed. Method: immunoSEQ multiplex PCR; TCRdb's copy keeps in-frame clones and lacks some. The sample has 95,000 to 110,000 clones; over 85% are singletons. The entry originates in a study of siplizumab effects on memory and regulatory T cells. Points from the study as a whole: Alloreactive CD4+ clones that could be mapped were on average approximately 69% Treg-derived with siplizumab, against more than 25% in controls.

The V segment lost 4 bases and the J segment 6 bases; nucleotides outside the gene matches: 11. The germline V gene encodes CDR1 SGDLS and CDR2 YYNGEE. CDR3 length equals 16 residues. The TCR was taken from a human donor in good health. The chain links TRBV9 to TRBJ2-1; 9 bases are shared with TRBD2. Sequenced material: Tregs sorted from blood. CDR3 amino acids: CASSPRMGSGSNEQFF. In nucleotides, the CDR3 is TGTGCCAGCAGCCCCCGGATGGGTAGCGGGAGCAATGAGCAGTTCTTC.